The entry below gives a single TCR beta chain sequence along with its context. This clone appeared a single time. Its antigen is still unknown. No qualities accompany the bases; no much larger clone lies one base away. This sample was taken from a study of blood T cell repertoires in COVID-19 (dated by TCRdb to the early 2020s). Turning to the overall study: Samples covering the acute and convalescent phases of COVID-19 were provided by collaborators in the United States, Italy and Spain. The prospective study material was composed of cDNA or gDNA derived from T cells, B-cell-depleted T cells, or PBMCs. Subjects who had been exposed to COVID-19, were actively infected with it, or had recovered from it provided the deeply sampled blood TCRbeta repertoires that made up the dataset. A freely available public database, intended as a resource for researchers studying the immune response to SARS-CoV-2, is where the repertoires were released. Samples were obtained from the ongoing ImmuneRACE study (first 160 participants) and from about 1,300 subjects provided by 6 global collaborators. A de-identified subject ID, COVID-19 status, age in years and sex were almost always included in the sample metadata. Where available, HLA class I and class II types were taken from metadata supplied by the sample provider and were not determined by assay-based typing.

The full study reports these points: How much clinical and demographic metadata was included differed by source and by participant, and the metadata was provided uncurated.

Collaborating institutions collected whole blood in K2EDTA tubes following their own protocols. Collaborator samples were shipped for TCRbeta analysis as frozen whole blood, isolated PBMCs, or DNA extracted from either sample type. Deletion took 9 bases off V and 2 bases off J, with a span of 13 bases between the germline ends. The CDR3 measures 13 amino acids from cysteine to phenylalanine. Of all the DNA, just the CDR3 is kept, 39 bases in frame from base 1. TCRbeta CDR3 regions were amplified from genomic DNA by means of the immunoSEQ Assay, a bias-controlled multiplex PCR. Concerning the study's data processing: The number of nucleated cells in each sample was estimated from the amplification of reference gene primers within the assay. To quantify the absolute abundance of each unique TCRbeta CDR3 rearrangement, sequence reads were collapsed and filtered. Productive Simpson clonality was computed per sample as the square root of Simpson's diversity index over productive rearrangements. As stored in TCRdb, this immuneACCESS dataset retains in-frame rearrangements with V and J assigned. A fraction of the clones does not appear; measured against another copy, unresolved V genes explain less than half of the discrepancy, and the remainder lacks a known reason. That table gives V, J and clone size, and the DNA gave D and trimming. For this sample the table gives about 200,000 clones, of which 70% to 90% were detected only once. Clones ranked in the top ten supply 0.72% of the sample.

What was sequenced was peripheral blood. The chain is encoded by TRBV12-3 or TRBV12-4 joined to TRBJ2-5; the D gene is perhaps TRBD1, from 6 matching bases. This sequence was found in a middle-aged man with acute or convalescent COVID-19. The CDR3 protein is CASSTGGQETQYF. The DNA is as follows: TGTGCCAGTTCGACAGGTGGGCAAGAGACCCAGTACTTC.